The 14 T cell receptor beta chains given below trace back to one sample, sequenced in a study of graft-versus-host responses after intestinal transplantation. Assay used: immunoSEQ multiplex PCR; TCRdb lists only in-frame clones, some missing. The sample records roughly 17,000 clones, around two fifths being singletons. Plating of roughly 200,000 CFSE-labeled responder cells was done together with roughly 200,000 irradiated, violet-dye-labeled stimulator cells. This sample comprised alloreactive CD8+ T cells from a mixed lymphocyte reaction culture, obtained before intestinal transplant. Subset specified: CFSE-low proliferating T cells sorted from roughly six-day pre-transplant mixed lymphocyte reaction (GvH or HvG direction). These receptors came from a human patient who received an intestinal transplant.

This clone was seen a single time. CDR3: CATTSGTSGRWVLREQFF. The CDR3 nucleotides are TGTGCCACCACCTCCGGGACTAGCGGGAGATGGGTACTAAGGGAGCAGTTCTTC. The chain employs TRBV15 and TRBJ2-1; 14 positions match TRBD2. Trimming at V came to 7 bases and at J to 10 bases, leaving 18 bases not matched to a gene. The germline V gene encodes CDR1 LNHNV and CDR2 YYDKDF (reference sequence). The CDR3 has 18 residues.

The rearrangement joins TRBV6-6 to TRBJ1-1; no reliable D call. The germline V gene has CDR1 MNHNY and CDR2 SVGAGI (reference sequence). The CDR3 contains 13 residues. Trimming shortened V by 10 bases and J by 1 base, and 13 bases separated the two germline ends. CDR3 loop: CATGNSGNTEAFF. In nucleotides, the CDR3 is TGTGCCACCGGAAATAGTGGGAACACTGAAGCTTTCTTT.

DNA for the CDR3: TGTGCCAGCAGTTTTTCCACAGGGGTTGGGACTGAAGCTTTCTTT. The encoded protein is CASSFSTGVGTEAFF. This chain joins TRBV27 and TRBJ1-1; TRBD1 aligns across 7 bases. The CDR3 is 15 residues long. Germline lookup yields CDR1 MNHEY and CDR2 SMNVEV (reference sequence). Germline trimming cut 3 bases from V and 5 bases from J; bases unmatched to any gene: 9.

A word on this clone: Germline is not matched at one junction end, which may reflect a read error. The chain's CDR3 is CASSLGDSSYEQYF. DNA of the CDR3: TGTGCCAGCAGCTTGGGAGACAGCTCCTACGAGCAGTACTTC. The V call is TRBV5-1, the J call TRBJ2-7; D might be TRBD1 or TRBD2, each matching 5 bases. CDR3 length equals 14 residues. Germline assignment: CDR1 SGHRS and CDR2 YFSETQ.

This clone rates as medium-sized. The chain carries TRBV4-1 and TRBJ2-7; TRBD1 matches at 11 bases. The junction had 1 base not matched to a gene; V was cut back by 0 bases and J by 3 bases. CDR3 size: 15 residues. CDR1 and CDR2 from the germline V gene are MGHRA and YSYEKL. This chain's CDR3 is CASSQEGTGGYEQYF. The CDR3 DNA sequence: TGCGCCAGCAGCCAAGAAGGGACAGGGGGCTACGAGCAGTACTTC.

This chain links TRBV27 with TRBJ1-2; tentative D call: TRBD1 (6 bases). Germline V gene lookup returns CDR1 MNHEY and CDR2 SMNVEV (reference sequence). V was pared by 4 bases and J by 3 bases, with 9 bases between. The CDR3 is 13 amino acids. DNA of the CDR3: TGTGCCAGCAGTTCAGGGGACCACTATGGCTACACCTTC. Amino acids: CASSSGDHYGYTF.

The genes are TRBV6-6 and TRBJ1-1; D is unresolved. CDR1 and CDR2 from the germline V gene are MNHNY and SVGAGI (reference sequence). Trimming shortened V by 8 bases and J by 5 bases, and 15 bases separated the two germline ends. The CDR3 runs to 13 residues. The CDR3 DNA follows: TGTGCCAGCTCCCATAATTGGTGGACTGAAGCTTTCTTT. It yields the protein CASSHNWWTEAFF.

The CDR3 DNA follows: TGTGCCAGCAGTTTATCAACCCGGTCGGACGAGCAGTACTTC. Protein product: CASSLSTRSDEQYF. The chain carries TRBV28 and TRBJ2-7; no reliable D call. Germline loops: CDR1 MDHEN, CDR2 SYDVKM. The CDR3 extends over 14 amino acids. V lost 1 base to trimming and J lost 5 bases, with 12 bases between them.

In regard to this clone: This may be a read error: a much more frequent sequence differs by one nucleotide. The chain uses TRBV4-2 and TRBJ2-1; D is undetermined. Trimming removed 1 base at V and 0 bases at J, with 10 bases between. CDR1 and CDR2 from the germline V gene are LGHNA and YNFKEQ. This CDR3 contains 16 residues. The CDR3 sequence: CASSQGGYYSYNEQFF. CDR3 coding DNA: TGTGCCAGCAGCCAAGGTGGGTACTACTCCTACAATGAGCAGTTCTTC.

The gene calls are TRBV10-1 and TRBJ2-1, with 15 bases matching TRBD2. Germline trimming cut 3 bases from V and 8 bases from J; bases unmatched to any gene: 11. The V gene's germline CDR1 is WNHNN and CDR2 SYGVQD (reference sequence). The CDR3 loop spans 18 amino acids. CDR3 sequence: CASSDWTSGRAGVDEQFF. CDR3 sequence (DNA): TGCGCCAGCAGTGACTGGACTAGCGGGAGGGCCGGAGTCGATGAGCAGTTCTTC.

V is TRBV10-3 and J is TRBJ2-1; 9 bases are a match to TRBD1. This CDR3 comprises 15 residues. Germline V CDR1 and CDR2: ENHRY, SYGVKD. Unmatched junction bases numbered 10, after V lost 5 bases and J lost 8 bases. This CDR3 reads CAISWDRERRDEQFF. The DNA for the CDR3 is TGTGCCATCAGTTGGGACAGGGAAAGGAGGGATGAGCAGTTCTTC.

This rearrangement joins TRBV6-1 to TRBJ2-1; TRBD2 agrees at 13 bases. Trimming at V came to 6 bases and at J to 8 bases, leaving 7 bases not matched to a gene. The CDR3 covers 15 residues. The V gene's germline CDR1 is MNHNS and CDR2 SASEGT. The CDR3 here is CASRAGLAGFHEQFF. Here the CDR3 DNA reads TGTGCCAGCAGGGCGGGACTAGCGGGATTCCATGAGCAGTTCTTC.

This clone was counted only a few times. The rearrangement links TRBV6-1 to TRBJ2-1, with D hard to call. Germline V gene lookup returns CDR1 MNHNS and CDR2 SASEGT. Trimming shortened V by 1 base and J by 0 bases, and 10 bases separated the two germline ends. This CDR3 has 16 amino acids. The CDR3: CASSEEIASSYNEQFF. The CDR3 nucleotides are TGTGCCAGCAGTGAAGAAATAGCCTCCTCCTACAATGAGCAGTTCTTC.

This clone was seen only a few times. The J gene is TRBJ2-1, the V gene TRBV6-5, with TRBD1 matching over 7 bases. There are 14 residues in the CDR3. Germline CDR1 reads MNHEY; CDR2 reads SVGAGI. Trimming at V came to 5 bases and at J to 4 bases, leaving 5 bases not matched to a gene. For the CDR3, the DNA is TGTGCCAGCAGTCCCGGGACAGCTTACAATGAGCAGTTCTTC. Encoded protein: CASSPGTAYNEQFF.